This T cell receptor (beta chain) comes out of a study of CD8 T cells in Susac syndrome. Germline CDR1 is SGHRS and CDR2 is YFSETQ. The CDR3 spans 17 residues. With 2 bases clipped from V and 2 bases from J, the junction kept 9 bases outside the gene matches. Reverse transcription of about 0.45 to 1 ug RNA used random hexamers. Multiplex PCR with immunoSEQ amplified the TCR beta CDR3 across 54 Vbeta and 13 Jbeta. A single record per CDR3 protein comes from TCRdb applying MiXCR to the immunoSEQ multiplex PCR reads. The sample carries around 280,000 distinct CDR3 sequences, about 85% recorded once. V usage is TRBV5-1 and J usage is TRBJ2-5, with 10 bases that match TRBD1. The sample consisted of CD8+ T cells from PBMCs. The source is a human donor with multiple sclerosis. In DNA form, the CDR3 reads TGCGCCAGCAGCTTCCGGGGACAGGGGACTTCTCAAGAGACCCAGTACTTC. It yields the protein CASSFRGQGTSQETQYF.